The 2 T cell receptor beta chains reported below all come from one sample, sequenced in a study of shared clonotypes between healthy human individuals. Method: immunoSEQ multiplex PCR; TCRdb's copy keeps in-frame clones and lacks some. The sample has about 2.3 million clones; 90% to 95% are singletons. The specimen sequenced was naive CD4+ T cells from PBMCs. As to subset: CD45RA+ positively selected. The origin of the receptors is a man younger than 35 in good health. Some clones in this sample may be carry-over from other donors' samples.

The chain employs TRBV7-3 and TRBJ2-2; D is perhaps TRBD2 (6 bases). The CDR3 covers 14 residues. The germline CDR1 and CDR2 sequences are SGHTA and FQGTGA. Trimming took 7 bases from V and 6 from J, leaving 15 bases between them. CDR3 region: CASNLGTFPGELFF. The CDR3, as DNA: TGTGCCAGCAACCTAGGGACTTTTCCCGGGGAGCTGTTTTTT.

V usage is TRBV19 and J usage is TRBJ2-7, with TRBD1 matching over 11 bases. The CDR3 length is 15 residues. V lost 4 bases, J lost 6 bases, and 8 bases stayed unmatched. In germline, CDR1 is LNHDA, CDR2 SQIVND (reference sequence). The CDR3, as DNA: TGTGCCAGTAGTAGGACCAGGACAGGGGGCTTCGAGCAGTACTTC. Translation gives CASSRTRTGGFEQYF.